The next 13 T cell receptor beta chains were all read from a single sample in a study of T cell clonality in common variable immunodeficiency. Repertoires were generated with immunoSEQ multiplex PCR, while TCRdb's copy carries only in-frame clones and drops some. This table holds tens of thousands of clones with no singletons; the top ten claim approximately 5.5%. Sequencing was carried out using peripheral blood mononuclear cells. Receptors were obtained from a person aged 18 to 75 in good health.

This clone was observed at least ten times. Read sequence stops 3 residues before the CDR3 end, and the germline J gene provides the missing end. This chain joins TRBV28 and TRBJ1-5; D remains unclear. Germline V gives CDR1 MDHEN, CDR2 SYDVKM. The CDR3 length is 12 residues. V lost 5 bases and J 6 bases, leaving 8 bases between the germline ends. The CDR3 DNA, read in part, is TGTGCCAGCAGTCCCTACCTTCAGCCC. Translated: CASSPYLQP. The complete CDR3 protein is CASSPYLQPQHF.

At least ten counts were recorded for this clone. The CDR3 is cut off 3 residues early in the read; its end comes from the germline J gene. The chain is built from TRBV14 and TRBJ1-2; 8 bases align to TRBD1. The CDR3 runs 12 residues. V was clipped by 6 bases and J by 5 bases; unmatched bases: 2. Germline CDR1 is SGHDN and CDR2 is FVKESK. CDR3 sequence: CASSTGGYGYTF. The sequenced CDR3 bases are TGTGCCAGCAGTACAGGGGGTTATGGC. The entire variable domain, with the rest obtained from reference TRBV14 and TRBJ1-2, is as follows: EAGVTQFPSHSVIEKGQTVTLRCDPISGHDNLYWYRRVMGKEIKFLLHFVKESKQDESGMPNNRFLAERTGGTYSTLKVQPAELEDSGVYFCASSTGGYGYTFGSGTRLTVV.

This clone was seen many times. The sequence runs out 3 residues before the end of the CDR3; the remainder is reconstructed from the germline J gene. The chain links TRBV12-3 or TRBV12-4 to TRBJ1-5, with TRBD1 matching over 9 bases. The CDR3 consists of 17 residues. The V gene end was trimmed by 4 bases and the J gene end by 0 bases; junction bases not matched to a gene: 7. Partial CDR3 DNA: TGTGCCAGCAGTTCCGTCCGGGACAGGGTTAGCAATCAGCCC. Encoded protein: CASSSVRDRVSNQP. Given in full, the CDR3 is CASSSVRDRVSNQPQHF.

This clone was seen a few times. With the read ending 3 residues before the CDR3 end, the germline J gene is used to fill in that end. This chain uses TRBV6-2 or TRBV6-3 with TRBJ2-2; 7 positions agree with TRBD2. Looked up from germline, CDR1 is MNHEY and CDR2 is SVGEGT. V shed 0 bases and J 6 bases; nucleotides not matched to a gene: 4. This CDR3 contains 15 residues. CDR3: CASSYSRAGAGELFF. The DNA read from the CDR3 is TGTGCCAGCAGTTACTCGCGGGCGGGGGCCGGGGAG.

There are many counts of this clone. The read is 3 residues too short to cover the CDR3 end, so that end is filled in from the germline J gene. The chain employs TRBV6-2 or TRBV6-3 and TRBJ2-1; 7 bases match TRBD1. The CDR3 loop spans 15 amino acids. From germline, CDR1 is MNHEY and CDR2 SVGEGT. Trimming took 4 bases from V and 2 from J; bases not matched to a gene: 5. CDR3 loop: CASSSVDRTYNEQFF. The sequenced part of the CDR3 DNA is TGTGCCAGCAGTTCCGTGGACAGGACCTACAATGAG.

This clone was recorded many times. The CDR3 is cut off 3 residues early in the read; its end comes from the germline J gene. This chain links TRBV30 with TRBJ2-3, with TRBD2 matching 7 bases. CDR3 length equals 15 residues. Germline-derived CDR1 and CDR2 are GTSNPN and SVGIG (reference sequence). V shed 2 bases and J 0 bases; nucleotides not matched to a gene: 5. The CDR3 loop is CAWSLLASSTDTQYF. The CDR3 bases that were read are TGTGCCTGGAGTCTACTAGCGTCTAGCACAGATACG.

This clone was observed many times. The read ends 3 residues shy of where the CDR3 ends; the end is completed using the germline J gene. The gene calls are TRBV5-1 and TRBJ2-2; D call uncertain. The CDR3 runs to 15 residues. V was clipped by 4 bases and J by 7 bases, with 17 bases between them. Germline V gene data show CDR1 as SGHRS and CDR2 as YFSETQ. The CDR3: CASSHVVGDGGELFF. The CDR3 DNA, read in part, is TGCGCCAGCAGCCACGTAGTGGGCGATGGCGGGGAG.

In its sample, this clone was seen many times. Coverage ceases 3 residues before the CDR3 finishes, and the germline J gene fills in the end. This sequence joins TRBV18 and TRBJ2-6; D unclear. The germline CDR1 and CDR2 sequences are KGHSH and LQKENI. V was cut by 0 bases and J by 2 bases, with 5 bases left in between. The CDR3 runs 15 residues. The CDR3 is CASSPPSAGANVLTF. The sequenced CDR3 bases are TGTGCCAGCTCACCACCCTCGGCTGGGGCCAACGTC.

There are a few counts of this clone. The sequenced CDR3 bases are TGTGCCAGCAGCTATGGGGCGGGGGGGCCGCGACGCGGGAGCTCCTACAATGAG. Translating it yields CASSYGAGGPRRGSSYNE. In full, the CDR3 reads CASSYGAGGPRRGSSYNEQFF. The genes are TRBV13 and TRBJ2-1; TRBD2 matches 9 bases. Read data end 3 residues before the CDR3 end; the end is taken from the germline J gene. V dropped 4 bases and J dropped 0; count of bases not matched to a gene: 19. The CDR3 covers 21 residues. Germline CDR1 and CDR2: PRHDT and FYEKMQ (reference sequence).

This clone was counted at least ten times. CDR3 DNA (partial): TGTGCCAGCTCACCACCCTCAGGGGCGCCTAGCACAGATACG. Encoded protein: CASSPPSGAPSTDT. The CDR3 as a whole reads CASSPPSGAPSTDTQYF. The V and J genes are TRBV18 and TRBJ2-3; tentatively, D is TRBD1 (6 bases). The read falls 3 residues short of the CDR3 end, and the missing part is taken from the germline J gene. V gave up 0 bases and J gave up 0 bases, with 13 bases separating them. Germline V gene lookup returns CDR1 KGHSH and CDR2 LQKENI. CDR3 length: 17 amino acids. The whole variable domain, remainder taken from reference TRBV18 and TRBJ2-3, is NAGVMQNPRHLVRRRGQEARLRCSPMKGHSHVYWYRQLPEEGLKFMVYLQKENIIDESGMPKERFSAEFPKEGPSILRIQQVVRGDSAAYFCASSPPSGAPSTDTQYFGPGTRLTVL.

This clone has ten or more counts. The read is 3 residues too short to cover the CDR3 end, so that end is filled in from the germline J gene. The V and J genes are TRBV5-1 and TRBJ2-5, with D perhaps TRBD1 (6 bases). V was clipped by 4 bases and J by 4 bases, with 20 bases between them. The CDR3 is made up of 16 amino acids. Germline CDR1 is SGHRS and CDR2 is YFSETQ. The CDR3 bases that were read are TGCGCCAGCAGCCAGACCCTACAGGGCCCAGGAGAGACC. This gives the protein CASSQTLQGPGET. The entire CDR3 sequence reads CASSQTLQGPGETQYF.

This clone was seen more than once but under ten times. The CDR3 extends 3 residues past the end of the read, so its final part is completed from the germline J gene. The chain joins TRBV18 to TRBJ1-6; 7 bases are a match to TRBD1. Losses at the gene ends were 3 bases for V and 7 bases for J; bases not matched to a gene: 6. This CDR3 has 15 amino acids. Germline V gives CDR1 KGHSH, CDR2 LQKENI. The sequenced part of the CDR3 DNA is TGTGCCAGCTCACCCCAACCAGGGGGGAATTCACCC. Residues: CASSPQPGGNSP. The whole CDR3 reads CASSPQPGGNSPLHF.

This clone was recorded at least ten times. Read sequence stops 3 residues before the CDR3 end, and the germline J gene provides the missing end. V and J are TRBV20-1 and TRBJ1-1; 10 bases agree with TRBD1. Germline CDR1 reads DFQATT; CDR2 reads SNEGSKA (reference sequence). V was pared by 4 bases and J by 6 bases, with 11 bases of the junction left unmatched. This CDR3 region has 15 residues. The CDR3 region is CSATDAGDRGSEAFF. The CDR3 DNA, read in part, is TGCAGTGCTACAGACGCCGGGGACAGGGGATCTGAA.